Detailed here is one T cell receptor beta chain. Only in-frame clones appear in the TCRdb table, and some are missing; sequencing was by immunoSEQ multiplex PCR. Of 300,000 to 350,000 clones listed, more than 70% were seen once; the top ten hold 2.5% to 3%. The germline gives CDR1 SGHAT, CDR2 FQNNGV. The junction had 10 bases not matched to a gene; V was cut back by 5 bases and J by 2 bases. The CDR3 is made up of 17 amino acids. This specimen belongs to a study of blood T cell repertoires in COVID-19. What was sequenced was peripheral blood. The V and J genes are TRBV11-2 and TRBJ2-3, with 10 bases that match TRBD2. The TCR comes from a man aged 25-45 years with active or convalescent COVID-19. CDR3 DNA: TGTGCCAGCAGCGGGGGCCGAGCGGGGGGGCTCACAGATACGCAGTATTTT. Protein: CASSGGRAGGLTDTQYF.